This record concerns one TCR beta chain sequence. This record belongs to a study of fetal regulatory T cell absence and autoimmunity. Generated by immunoSEQ multiplex PCR, the TCRdb table keeps only in-frame clones and is missing some. The data show 46,000 or so clones, approximately 83% seen once. The germline V gene has CDR1 SGHTA and CDR2 FQGNSA. V trimming: 4 bases; J trimming: 5 bases; junction bases outside the gene matches: 10. This CDR3 region has 15 residues. The chain couples TRBV7-2 to TRBJ1-2; 7 positions agree with TRBD1. The TCR comes from a newborn boy with IPEX syndrome. The sequenced sample consisted of cord blood. CDR3 sequence: CASSSRQGWRYGYTF. CDR3 DNA: TGTGCCAGCAGCTCCCGACAGGGATGGCGGTATGGCTACACCTTC.